This TCR beta chain was observed in a study of blood T cell repertoires in COVID-19. Overall study context: Sources were T cells, B-cell-depleted T cells, or PBMCs; the material itself was cDNA or gDNA.

Per the original data handling: Scientists estimated how many nucleated cells there were by amplifying reference gene primers. Data came from immunoSEQ multiplex PCR; TCRdb stores just in-frame clones and leaves some out. The V and J calls and the clone size are those of that table, but D and trimming were determined from the DNA. The sample lists under 65,000 clones, about nine tenths seen once, with around 9% in the top ten. This clone was seen a handful of times. V lost 0 bases, J lost 5 bases, and 9 bases stayed unmatched. The CDR3 covers 16 residues. Germline loops: CDR1 SGHRS, CDR2 YFSETQ. The origin of this receptor is a human donor in a cohort sampled during active COVID-19. Sequences were obtained from peripheral blood. The J gene is TRBJ2-7, the V gene TRBV5-1; TRBD1 matches 9 bases. The DNA for the CDR3 is TGCGCCAGCAGCTTGGGAGCTCGGACAGGGGTTAACGAGCAGTACTTC. Its translation is CASSLGARTGVNEQYF.